These T cell receptor beta chains were read from a single sample in a study of cytotoxic CD8 clonotypes in ibrutinib-treated CLL. TCRdb's table, derived via immunoSEQ multiplex PCR, lists solely in-frame clones and lacks some. The table includes approximately 100,000 clones, 55% to 75% detected once. This sample comprised PBMCs, obtained after 24 months of ibrutinib treatment. Source of these receptors: a human donor with chronic lymphocytic leukemia. The CDR3 runs from the conserved cysteine through the conserved F or W. Fields, in order: J gene, V gene, D gene, clone size, CDR3 DNA, CDR3 protein. The D gene is left open where the match is weak. Size is stated for part of the rows, as once, few or many counts, or as a class when the clone is expanded.

TRBJ2-3 TRBV29-1 TRBD1 NA TGCAGCGTTGAAAGGCAGGGGGCTTCCACAGATACGCAGTATTTT CSVERQGASTDTQYF
TRBJ1-1 TRBV6-1 TRBD1 NA TGTGCCAGCCTTTCCCAAGACAGGGGAGGAACTGAAGCTTTCTTT CASLSQDRGGTEAFF
TRBJ2-7 TRBV19 NA few TGTGCCAGTAGTATAGTTCAGGGGCCCTACTACGAGCAGTACTTC CASSIVQGPYYEQYF
TRBJ1-1 TRBV11-2 TRBD1 NA TGTGCCAGCAGCTTAATGGTGGGACAGGGGGGGCCTGAAGCTTTCTTT CASSLMVGQGGPEAFF
TRBJ1-5 TRBV2 TRBD1 few TGTGCCAGCACAGGGGGGGGCAATCAGCCCCAGCATTTT CASTGGGNQPQHF
TRBJ2-1 TRBV11-3 TRBD2 NA TGTGCCAGCAGCCAAATAGCGGGGGAAGATGAGCAGTTCTTC CASSQIAGEDEQFF
TRBJ1-5 TRBV29-1 TRBD1 NA TGCAGCGCAACTACAGGGGGCGGTCAGCCCCAGCATTTT CSATTGGGQPQHF
TRBJ2-7 TRBV18 NA many TGTGCCAGCTCACCTAACCCCGACGGATACGAGCAGTACTTC CASSPNPDGYEQYF
TRBJ1-1 TRBV5-1 NA NA TGCGCCAGCAGCTTCCAGGGCGGCACTGAAGCTTTCTTT CASSFQGGTEAFF
TRBJ1-1 TRBV4-1 NA NA TGCGCCAGCAGCCTACGGCTACAGGGTAACACTGAAGCTTTCTTT CASSLRLQGNTEAFF
TRBJ1-1 TRBV29-1 TRBD1 NA TGCAGCGCCACGGGACAGGGGGGGTACACTGAAGCTTTCTTT CSATGQGGYTEAFF
TRBJ1-2 TRBV5-1 NA NA TGCGCCAGCAGCCCGTACCCCTTGGGGCAGGGCTATGGCTACACCTTC CASSPYPLGQGYGYTF
TRBJ1-1 TRBV19 NA NA TGTGCCAGTAGTATAGGCTCGGGTCGGGCAGGCATGAACACTGAAGCTTTCTTT CASSIGSGRAGMNTEAFF
TRBJ2-7 TRBV29-1 NA few TGCAGCGTTGCAACAGTGGTGGGGGAGCAGTACTTC CSVATVVGEQYF